This TCR beta chain is drawn from a study of identifying expanded T cells in peripheral blood. General observations from the study: Clone count variance between roughly two-week samples rose with total template count. Differentially abundant clones: 0.95 to 1.5 between replicates, about 16 at approximately two weeks, over 18 at four.

The V gene lost 4 bases and the J gene lost 1 base, with 4 bases spanning the gap. The CDR3 is 12 residues long. Germline loops: CDR1 MGHDK, CDR2 SYGVNS. Generated by immunoSEQ multiplex PCR, the TCRdb table keeps only in-frame clones and is missing some. The repertoire holds about 85,000 clones, with around nine tenths as singletons. This clone was observed a few times. Its specificity is not known. This receptor was taken from a person between 18 and 69 years old in good health. The rearrangement uses TRBV25-1 and TRBJ1-1; D is uncertain. Sequenced: blood. The CDR3 here is CASSGPNTEAFF. In DNA form, the CDR3 reads TGTGCCAGCAGTGGTCCGAACACTGAAGCTTTCTTT.